This T cell receptor beta chain was captured by sequencing in a study of shared clonotypes between healthy human individuals. Study summary: Ranging from 18 to 49 in age, donors were two women and three men.

Study-wide results and limits: Only a few donors were included, so the genetic and exposure-history diversity represented was limited. Blood was the sole source, and tissue repertoires probably differ.

CDR3 size: 14 residues. From germline, CDR1 is GTSNPN and CDR2 SVGIG (reference sequence). V shed 3 bases and J shed 3 bases, with 12 bases lying between them. As concerns this clone: Its antigen is currently unknown.

Ten immunoSEQ deep assay plates were used to sequence the DNA of unsorted PBMCs. Repertoires were generated with immunoSEQ multiplex PCR, while TCRdb's copy carries only in-frame clones and drops some. The data hold hundreds of thousands of clones, with roughly three quarters observed a single time. The specimen was PBMCs. This receptor was obtained from a woman aged 40 to 50 in good health. Some clones in this sample may be carry-over from other donors' samples. The rearrangement joins TRBV30 to TRBJ1-5; possible D gene TRBD1, 6 bases. Here the CDR3 DNA reads TGTGCCTGGAGGGGGGGCAGGTCCAATCAGCCCCAGCATTTT. It translates to CAWRGGRSNQPQHF.